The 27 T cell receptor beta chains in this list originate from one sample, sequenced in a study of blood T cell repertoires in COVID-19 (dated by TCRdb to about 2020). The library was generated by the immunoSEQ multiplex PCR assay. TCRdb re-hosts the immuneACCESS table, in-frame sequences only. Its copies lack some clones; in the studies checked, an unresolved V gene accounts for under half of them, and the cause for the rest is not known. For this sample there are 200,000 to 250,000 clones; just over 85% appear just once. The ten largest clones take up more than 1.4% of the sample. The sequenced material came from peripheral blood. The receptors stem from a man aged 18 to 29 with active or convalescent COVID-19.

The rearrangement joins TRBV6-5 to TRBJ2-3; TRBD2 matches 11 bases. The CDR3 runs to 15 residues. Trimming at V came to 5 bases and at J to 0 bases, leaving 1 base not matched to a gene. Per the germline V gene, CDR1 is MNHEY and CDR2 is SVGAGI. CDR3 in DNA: TGTGCCAGCAGTCTAGCGGGAGGAAGCACAGATACGCAGTATTTT. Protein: CASSLAGGSTDTQYF.

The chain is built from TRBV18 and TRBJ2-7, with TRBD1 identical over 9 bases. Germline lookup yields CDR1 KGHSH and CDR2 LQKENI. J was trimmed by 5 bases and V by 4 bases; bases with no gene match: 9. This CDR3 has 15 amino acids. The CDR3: CASSLGTGLKNEQYF. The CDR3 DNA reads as TGTGCCAGCTCACTCGGGACAGGGTTAAAGAACGAGCAGTACTTC.

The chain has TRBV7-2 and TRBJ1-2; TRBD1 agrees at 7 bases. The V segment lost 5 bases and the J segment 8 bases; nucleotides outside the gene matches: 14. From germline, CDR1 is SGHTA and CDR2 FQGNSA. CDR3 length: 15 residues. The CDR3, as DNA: TGTGCCAGCAGCGAAACGACAGGGACCGTTAGAGGCTACACCTTC. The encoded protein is CASSETTGTVRGYTF.

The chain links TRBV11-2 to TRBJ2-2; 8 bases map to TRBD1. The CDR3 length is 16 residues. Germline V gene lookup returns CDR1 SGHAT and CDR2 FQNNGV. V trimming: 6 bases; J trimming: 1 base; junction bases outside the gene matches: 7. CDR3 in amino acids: CASRAGQALNTGELFF. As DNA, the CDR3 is TGTGCCAGCAGGGCGGGACAGGCCCTGAACACCGGGGAGCTGTTTTTT.

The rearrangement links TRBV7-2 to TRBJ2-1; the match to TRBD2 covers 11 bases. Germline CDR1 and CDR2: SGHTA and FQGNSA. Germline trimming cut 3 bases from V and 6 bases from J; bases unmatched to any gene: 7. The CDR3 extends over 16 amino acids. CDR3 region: CASSFVTSGMGNEQFF. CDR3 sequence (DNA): TGTGCCAGCAGCTTCGTGACTAGCGGGATGGGCAATGAGCAGTTCTTC. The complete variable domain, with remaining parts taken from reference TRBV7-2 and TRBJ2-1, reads GAGVSQSPSNKVTEKGKDVELRCDPISGHTALYWYRQSLGQGLEFLIYFQGNSAPDKSGLPSDRFSAERTGGSVSTLTIQRTQQEDSAVYLCASSFVTSGMGNEQFFGPGTRLTVL.

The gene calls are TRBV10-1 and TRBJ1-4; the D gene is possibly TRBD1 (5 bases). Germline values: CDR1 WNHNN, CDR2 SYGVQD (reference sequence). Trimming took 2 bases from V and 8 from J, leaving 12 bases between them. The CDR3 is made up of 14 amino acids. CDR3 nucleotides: TGCGCCAGCAGTGAGGGAACAGGTCGGGAAAAACTGTTTTTT. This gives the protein CASSEGTGREKLFF.

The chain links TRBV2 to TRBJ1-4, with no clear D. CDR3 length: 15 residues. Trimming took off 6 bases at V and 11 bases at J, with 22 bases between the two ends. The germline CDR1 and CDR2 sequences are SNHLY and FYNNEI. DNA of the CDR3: TGTGCCAGCAGCGCCAATAGTCAACCTGGAGGGAAACTGTTTTTT. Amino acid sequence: CASSANSQPGGKLFF.

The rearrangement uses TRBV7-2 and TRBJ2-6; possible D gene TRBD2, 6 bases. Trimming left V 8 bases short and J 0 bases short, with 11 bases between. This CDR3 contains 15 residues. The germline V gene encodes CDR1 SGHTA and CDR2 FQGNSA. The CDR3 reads CASARGSSGANVLTF. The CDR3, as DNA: TGTGCCAGCGCCCGGGGGAGCTCTGGGGCCAACGTCCTGACTTTC. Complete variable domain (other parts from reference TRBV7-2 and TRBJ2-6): GAGVSQSPSNKVTEKGKDVELRCDPISGHTALYWYRQSLGQGLEFLIYFQGNSAPDKSGLPSDRFSAERTGGSVSTLTIQRTQQEDSAVYLCASARGSSGANVLTFGAGSRLTVL.

CDR3 sequence (DNA): TGCAGCGTTGAAGACCCTAGCACTATTTATGAGCAGTTCTTC. It encodes CSVEDPSTIYEQFF. V usage is TRBV29-1 and J usage is TRBJ2-1; weak D call: TRBD2 (5 bases). The CDR3 contains 14 residues. CDR1 is SQVTM and CDR2 is ANQGSEA in the germline V gene. V dropped 0 bases and J dropped 8 bases, with 14 bases sitting between them.

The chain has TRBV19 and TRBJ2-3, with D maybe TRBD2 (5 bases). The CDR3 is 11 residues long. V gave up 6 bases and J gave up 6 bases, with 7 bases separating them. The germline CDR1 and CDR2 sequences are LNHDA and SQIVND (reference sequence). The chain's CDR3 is CASRSGDTQYF. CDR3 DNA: TGTGCCAGTAGATCGGGGGATACGCAGTATTTT.

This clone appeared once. The CDR3 reads CASSLLPQGMKGYTF. The CDR3 nucleotides read TGTGCCAGCAGCTTACTCCCTCAGGGGATGAAAGGCTACACCTTC. J is TRBJ1-2 and V is TRBV7-8, with D maybe TRBD1 (6 bases). The V gene lost 2 bases and the J gene lost 8 bases, with 18 bases spanning the gap. From germline, CDR1 is SGHVS and CDR2 FQNEAQ. This CDR3 region has 15 residues.

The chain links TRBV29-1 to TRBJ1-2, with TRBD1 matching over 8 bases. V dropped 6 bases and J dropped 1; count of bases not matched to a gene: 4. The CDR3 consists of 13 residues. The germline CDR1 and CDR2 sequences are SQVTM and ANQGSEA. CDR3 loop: CSVADRDNYGYTF. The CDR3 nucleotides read TGCAGCGTCGCGGACAGGGATAACTATGGCTACACCTTC.

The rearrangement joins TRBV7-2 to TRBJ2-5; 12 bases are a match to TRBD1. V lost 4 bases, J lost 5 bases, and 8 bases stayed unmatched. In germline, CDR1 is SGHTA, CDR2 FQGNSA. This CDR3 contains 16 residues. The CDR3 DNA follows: TGTGCCAGCAGCTCCGGCTGGGACAGGGGGCGCGAGACCCAGTACTTC. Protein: CASSSGWDRGRETQYF.

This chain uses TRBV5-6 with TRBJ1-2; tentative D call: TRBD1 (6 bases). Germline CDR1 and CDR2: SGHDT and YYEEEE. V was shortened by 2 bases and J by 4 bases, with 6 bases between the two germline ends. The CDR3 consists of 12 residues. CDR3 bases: TGTGCCAGCAGCTTACAGGGCTATGGCTACACCTTC. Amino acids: CASSLQGYGYTF.

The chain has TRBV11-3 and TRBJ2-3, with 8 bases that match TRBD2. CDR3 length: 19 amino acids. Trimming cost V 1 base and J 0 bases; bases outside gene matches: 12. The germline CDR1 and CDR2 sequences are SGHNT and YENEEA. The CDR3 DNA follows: TGTGCCAGCAGCTTAGGAGCCGGCGGGAGGTCCCGTAGCACAGATACGCAGTATTTT. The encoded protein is CASSLGAGGRSRSTDTQYF.

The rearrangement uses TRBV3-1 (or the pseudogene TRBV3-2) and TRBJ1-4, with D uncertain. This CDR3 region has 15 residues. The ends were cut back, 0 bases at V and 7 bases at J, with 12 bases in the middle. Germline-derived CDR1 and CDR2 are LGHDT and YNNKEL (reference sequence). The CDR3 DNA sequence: TGTGCCAGCAGCCAAGAACGTTTACTCGGTGAAAAACTGTTTTTT. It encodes CASSQERLLGEKLFF.

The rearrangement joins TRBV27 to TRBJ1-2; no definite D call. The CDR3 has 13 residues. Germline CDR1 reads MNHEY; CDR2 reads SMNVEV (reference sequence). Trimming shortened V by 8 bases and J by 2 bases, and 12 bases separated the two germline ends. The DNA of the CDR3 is TGTGCCAGCTCCCGTCGGGGAAACTATGGCTACACCTTC. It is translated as CASSRRGNYGYTF.

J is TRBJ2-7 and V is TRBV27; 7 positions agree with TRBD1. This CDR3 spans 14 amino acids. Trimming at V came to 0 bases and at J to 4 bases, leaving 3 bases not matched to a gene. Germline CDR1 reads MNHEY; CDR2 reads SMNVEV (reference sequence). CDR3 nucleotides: TGTGCCAGCAGTTTATCAGGGGGCTGGTACGAGCAGTACTTC. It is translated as CASSLSGGWYEQYF.

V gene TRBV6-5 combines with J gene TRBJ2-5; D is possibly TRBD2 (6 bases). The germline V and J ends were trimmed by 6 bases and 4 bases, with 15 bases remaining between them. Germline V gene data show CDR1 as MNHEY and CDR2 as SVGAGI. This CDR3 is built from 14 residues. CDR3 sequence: CASSTGLSRETQYF. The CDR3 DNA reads TGTGCCAGCAGCACGGGACTTTCGAGAGAGACCCAGTACTTC.

CDR3 amino acids: CASSRDSSYEQYF. The DNA of the CDR3 is TGTGCCAGCAGCCGGGACAGCTCCTACGAGCAGTACTTC. This sequence joins TRBV3-1 (or the pseudogene TRBV3-2) and TRBJ2-7; 7 nucleotides align to TRBD1. The CDR3 extends over 13 amino acids. Looked up from germline, CDR1 is LGHDT and CDR2 is YNNKEL (reference sequence). V trimming: 4 bases; J trimming: 0 bases; junction bases outside the gene matches: 0.

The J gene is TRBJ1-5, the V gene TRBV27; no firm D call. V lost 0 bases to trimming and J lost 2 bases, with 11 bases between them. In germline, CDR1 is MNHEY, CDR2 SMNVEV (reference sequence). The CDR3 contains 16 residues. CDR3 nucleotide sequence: TGTGCCAGCAGTTTATCTCGGCTCGGGGGCAATCAGCCCCAGCATTTT. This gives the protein CASSLSRLGGNQPQHF.

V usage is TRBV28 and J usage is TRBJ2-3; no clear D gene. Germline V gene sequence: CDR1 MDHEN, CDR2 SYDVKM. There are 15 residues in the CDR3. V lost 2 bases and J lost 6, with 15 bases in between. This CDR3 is CASSLAPNARDTQYF. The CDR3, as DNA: TGTGCCAGCAGTTTAGCCCCCAACGCGAGGGATACGCAGTATTTT.

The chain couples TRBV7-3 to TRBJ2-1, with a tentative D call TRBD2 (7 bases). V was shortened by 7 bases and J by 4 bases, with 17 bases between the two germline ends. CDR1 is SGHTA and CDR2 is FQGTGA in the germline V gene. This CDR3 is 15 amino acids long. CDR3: CASTLGGGGYNEQFF. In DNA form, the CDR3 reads TGTGCCAGCACCCTAGGGGGAGGGGGATACAATGAGCAGTTCTTC.

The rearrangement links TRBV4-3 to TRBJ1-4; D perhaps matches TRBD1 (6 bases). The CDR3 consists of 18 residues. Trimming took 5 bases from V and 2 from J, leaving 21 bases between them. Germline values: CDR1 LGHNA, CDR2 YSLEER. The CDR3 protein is CASSDNLGARSTNEKLFF. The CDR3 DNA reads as TGCGCCAGCAGCGATAATCTGGGGGCAAGGTCGACTAATGAAAAACTGTTTTTT.

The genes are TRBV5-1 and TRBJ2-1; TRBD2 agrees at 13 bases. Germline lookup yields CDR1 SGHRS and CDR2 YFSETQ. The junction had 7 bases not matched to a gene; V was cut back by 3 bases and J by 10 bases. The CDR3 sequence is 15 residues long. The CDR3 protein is CASSWRGTSGAEQFF. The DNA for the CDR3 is TGCGCCAGCAGCTGGCGGGGGACTAGCGGGGCCGAGCAGTTCTTC.

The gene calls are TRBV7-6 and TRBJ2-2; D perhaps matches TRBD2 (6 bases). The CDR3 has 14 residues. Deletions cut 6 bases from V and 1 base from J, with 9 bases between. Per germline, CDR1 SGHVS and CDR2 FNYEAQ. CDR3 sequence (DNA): TGTGCCAGCAGTATAGCGGAGAACACCGGGGAGCTGTTTTTT. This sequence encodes CASSIAENTGELFF.

The CDR3 region has the DNA TGCGCCAGCAGCTCCGGGAGCGGAGAGACCCAGTACTTC. It encodes CASSSGSGETQYF. This chain uses TRBV5-1 with TRBJ2-5; maybe TRBD2 (6 bases). Trimming took off 3 bases at V and 4 bases at J, with 10 bases between the two ends. The CDR3 contains 13 residues. Germline V CDR1 and CDR2: SGHRS, YFSETQ.